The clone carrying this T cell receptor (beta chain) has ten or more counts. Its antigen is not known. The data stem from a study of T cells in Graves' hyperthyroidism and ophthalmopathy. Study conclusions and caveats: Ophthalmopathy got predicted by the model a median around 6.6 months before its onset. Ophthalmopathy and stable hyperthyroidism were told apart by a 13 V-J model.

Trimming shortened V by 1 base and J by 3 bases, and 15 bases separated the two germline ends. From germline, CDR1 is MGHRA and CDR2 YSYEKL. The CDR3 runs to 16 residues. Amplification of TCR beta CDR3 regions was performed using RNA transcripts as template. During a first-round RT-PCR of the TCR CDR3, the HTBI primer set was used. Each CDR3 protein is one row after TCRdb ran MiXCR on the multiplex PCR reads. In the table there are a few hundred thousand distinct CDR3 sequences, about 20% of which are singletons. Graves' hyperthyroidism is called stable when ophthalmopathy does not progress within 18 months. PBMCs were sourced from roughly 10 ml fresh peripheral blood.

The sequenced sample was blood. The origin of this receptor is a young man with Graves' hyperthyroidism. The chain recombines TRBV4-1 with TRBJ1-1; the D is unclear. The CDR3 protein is CASSQAAQVWDTEAFF. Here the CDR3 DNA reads TGCGCCAGCAGCCAAGCCGCCCAGGTATGGGACACTGAAGCTTTCTTT.